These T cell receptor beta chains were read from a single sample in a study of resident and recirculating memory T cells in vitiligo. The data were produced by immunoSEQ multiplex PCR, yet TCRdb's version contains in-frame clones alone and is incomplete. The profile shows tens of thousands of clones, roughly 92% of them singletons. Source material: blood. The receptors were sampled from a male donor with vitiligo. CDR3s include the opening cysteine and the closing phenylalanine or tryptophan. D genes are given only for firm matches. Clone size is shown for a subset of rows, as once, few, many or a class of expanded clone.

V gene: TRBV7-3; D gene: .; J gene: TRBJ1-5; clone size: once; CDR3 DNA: TGTGCCAGCAGCTTAACAGCCTGCCAGGGAGGGGGTCATGGCAATCAGCCCCAGCATTTT; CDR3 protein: CASSLTACQGGGHGNQPQHF
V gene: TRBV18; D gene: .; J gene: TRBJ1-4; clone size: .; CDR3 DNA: TGTGCCAGCTCACCGGAGAACTGGGCGGGTGAAAAACTGTTTTTT; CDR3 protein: CASSPENWAGEKLFF
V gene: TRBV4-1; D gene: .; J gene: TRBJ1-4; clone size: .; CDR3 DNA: TGCGCCAGCAGCCTATTGGGCAACGGGAGGGAGCTAAATGAAAAACTGTTTTTT; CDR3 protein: CASSLLGNGRELNEKLFF
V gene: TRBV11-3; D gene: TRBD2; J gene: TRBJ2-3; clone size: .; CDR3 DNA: TGTGCCAGCAGCTTGAGCGGGGCCACAGATACGCAGTATTTT; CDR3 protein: CASSLSGATDTQYF
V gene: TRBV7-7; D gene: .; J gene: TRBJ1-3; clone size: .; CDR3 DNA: TGTGCCAGCAGCTTAGGGGCAGGGTCGGGAAACACCATATATTTT; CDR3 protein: CASSLGAGSGNTIYF
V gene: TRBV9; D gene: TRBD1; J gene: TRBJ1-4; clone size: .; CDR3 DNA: TGTGCCAGCAGCGTCGGGACAGGGAGTGAAAAACTGTTTTTT; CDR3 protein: CASSVGTGSEKLFF
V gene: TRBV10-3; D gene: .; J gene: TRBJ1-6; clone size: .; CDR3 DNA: TGTGCCATCGGACGGCAGGGGAATTCACCCCTCCACTTT; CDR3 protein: CAIGRQGNSPLHF
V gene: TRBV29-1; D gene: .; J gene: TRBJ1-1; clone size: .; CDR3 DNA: TGCAGCGCAGGCCGACGGTTGAACACTGAAGCTTTCTTT; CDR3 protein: CSAGRRLNTEAFF
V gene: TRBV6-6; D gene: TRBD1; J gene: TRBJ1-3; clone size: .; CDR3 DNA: TGTGCCAGCAGTTTGGACAGGGCCGGAAACACCATATATTTT; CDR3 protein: CASSLDRAGNTIYF
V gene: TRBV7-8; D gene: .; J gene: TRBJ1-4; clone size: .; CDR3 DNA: TGTGCCAGCAGCCGGACAGCCCGGGAAAAACTGTTTTTT; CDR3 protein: CASSRTAREKLFF
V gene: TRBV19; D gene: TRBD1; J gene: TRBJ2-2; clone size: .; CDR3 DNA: TGTGCCAGCCGGACAGGATACACCGGGGAGCTGTTTTTT; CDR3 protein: CASRTGYTGELFF
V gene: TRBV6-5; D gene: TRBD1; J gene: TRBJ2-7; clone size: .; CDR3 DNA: TGTGCCAGCAGACAACAGGGGTTCGTATACGAGCAGTACTTC; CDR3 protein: CASRQQGFVYEQYF
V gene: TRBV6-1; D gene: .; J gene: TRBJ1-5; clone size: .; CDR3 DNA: TGTGCCAGCAGTGAAGCACGGAGGGATAGCAATCAGCCCCAGCATTTT; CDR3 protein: CASSEARRDSNQPQHF
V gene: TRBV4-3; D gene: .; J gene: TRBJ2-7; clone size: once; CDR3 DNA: TGCGCCAGCAGCCCGGGGAGTGGTTACTCCTCCTACGAGCAGTACTTC; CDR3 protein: CASSPGSGYSSYEQYF
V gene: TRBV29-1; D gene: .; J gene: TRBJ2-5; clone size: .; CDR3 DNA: TGCAGCGTTGGGCACAAGCTAGCTTATACAGAGACCCAGTACTTC; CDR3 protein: CSVGHKLAYTETQYF
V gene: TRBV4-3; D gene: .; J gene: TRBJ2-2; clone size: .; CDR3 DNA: TGCGCCAGCAGCCAAGATCTAGGCAGCGGGCCATTCACCGGGGAGCTGTTTTTT; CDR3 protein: CASSQDLGSGPFTGELFF
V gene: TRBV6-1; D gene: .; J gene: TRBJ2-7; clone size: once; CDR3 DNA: TGTGCCAGTCTAGGGACAATCTCCTACGAGCAGTACTTC; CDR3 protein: CASLGTISYEQYF
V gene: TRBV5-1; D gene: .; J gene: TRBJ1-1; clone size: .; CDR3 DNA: TGCGCCAGCAGCTTACAGGGTATAGGAGGGAACACTGAAGCTTTCTTT; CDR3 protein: CASSLQGIGGNTEAFF
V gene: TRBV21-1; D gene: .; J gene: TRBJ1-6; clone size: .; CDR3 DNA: TGTGCCAGCAGCAAACCCGAGGGGGGGCGCATGGGTTTCTATAATTCACCCCTCCACTTT; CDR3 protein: CASSKPEGGRMGFYNSPLHF
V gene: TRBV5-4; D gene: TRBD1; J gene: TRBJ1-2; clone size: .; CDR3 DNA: TGTGCCAGCACCCCCGGACAGGGAATGGACTATGGCTACACCTTC; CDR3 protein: CASTPGQGMDYGYTF
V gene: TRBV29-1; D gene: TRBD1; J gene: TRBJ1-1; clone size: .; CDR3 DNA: TGCAGCGTCGACAGGGGCTTGAACACTGAAGCTTTCTTT; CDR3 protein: CSVDRGLNTEAFF
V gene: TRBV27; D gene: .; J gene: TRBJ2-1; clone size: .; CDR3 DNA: TGTGCCAGCAGTTTAGCAGGATACAATGAGCAGTTCTTC; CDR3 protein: CASSLAGYNEQFF
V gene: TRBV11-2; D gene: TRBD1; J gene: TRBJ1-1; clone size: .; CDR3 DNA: TGTGCCAGCAGCTGGGGACAGGGTTACACTGAAGCTTTCTTT; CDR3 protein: CASSWGQGYTEAFF
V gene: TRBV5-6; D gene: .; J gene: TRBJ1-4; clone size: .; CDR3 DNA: TGTGCCAGCAGCTTTCCCGGGACTAATGAAAAACTGTTTTTT; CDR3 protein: CASSFPGTNEKLFF
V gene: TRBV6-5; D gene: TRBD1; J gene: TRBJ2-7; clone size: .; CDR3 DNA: TGTGCCAGCAGTTCGGGACAGGGTTACGAGCAGTACTTC; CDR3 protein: CASSSGQGYEQYF
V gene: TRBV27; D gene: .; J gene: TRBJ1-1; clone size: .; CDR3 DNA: TGTGCCAGCAGTCACTCCGTCCGGTACACTGAAGCTTTCTTT; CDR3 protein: CASSHSVRYTEAFF
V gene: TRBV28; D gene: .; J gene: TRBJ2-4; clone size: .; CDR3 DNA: TGTGCCAGCACCACTGCCAAAAACATTCAGTACTTC; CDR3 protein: CASTTAKNIQYF
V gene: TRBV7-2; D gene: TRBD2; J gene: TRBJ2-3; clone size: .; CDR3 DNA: TGTGCCAGCAGGCCGACTAGCGGGGGGGCAGATACGCAGTATTTT; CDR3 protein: CASRPTSGGADTQYF
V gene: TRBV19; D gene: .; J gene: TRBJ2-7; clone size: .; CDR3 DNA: TGTGCCAGTAGTACAAAGGGACTGCCGAGCCACGAGCAGTACTTC; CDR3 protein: CASSTKGLPSHEQYF
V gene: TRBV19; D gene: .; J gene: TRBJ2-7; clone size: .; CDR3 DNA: TGTGCCAGTAGTGTCTCCGGGACACCATCCTACGAGCAGTACTTC; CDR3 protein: CASSVSGTPSYEQYF